The present T cell receptor (beta chain) was sequenced within a study of shared clonotypes between healthy human individuals (dated by TCRdb to about 2020). For context, the study as a whole: A couple of women and a few men aged 18 to 49 years were included in the cohort. Blood TCR repertoires of 5 or 6 healthy adults were deeply sequenced to estimate repertoire size and the extent of clonotype sharing between individuals. Different laboratories and diverse techniques were used to prepare libraries and sequence TCR repertoires, to increase sequencing depth and limit assay-specific biases. Between about 0.9 and 10 billion PBMCs per donor were obtained by leukapheresis.

The donors were healthy, HIV-negative adults who had no recently reported acute infections or vaccinations. All donors were Caucasian adults living in Nashville, Tennessee, USA. For unsorted samples, around 90 million PBMCs were counted, and genomic DNA was extracted using the QIAamp DNA Blood Mini kit. After blood collection by leukapheresis, PBMCs were isolated using Ficoll-Histopaque density gradient centrifugation and then cryopreserved in the vapor phase of liquid nitrogen. TCR CDR3 regions were amplified from genomic DNA by multiplex PCR using the deep immunoSEQ assay. For each cell subset, the extracted genomic DNA was distributed evenly across all wells of several immunoSEQ 96-well plates, and each plate served as one replicate. For unsorted PBMC, each replicate PCR was loaded with 300 ng genomic DNA, equivalent to around 30,000 T cell genomes. Genomic DNA from unsorted PBMC was sequenced over ten immunoSEQ deep assay plates. The purified libraries were quantified using a Qubit 3.0 fluorometer, sized with a Bioanalyzer 2100, and then quantified again using the KAPA Library Quantification kit. Every immunoSEQ 96-well plate was sequenced on a separate single-read 150-cycle Illumina NextSeq 550 flow cell. The published analysis was carried out like this. The immunoSEQ output contained only junctional sequences without quality scores, so filtering could not match that applied to full-length reads. Sequences were annotated with PyIR, a Python wrapper for IgBLAST v1.9, and V/J genes and CDR3 were assigned using IMGT germline references. Reads with weak V/J assignments (E-value above 1e-6), missing CDR3, stop codons, out-of-frame junctions, or ambiguous translated residues were removed. A V3J clonotype was defined by an identical inferred V gene, J gene, and CDR3 amino acid sequence. Percentage overlap between repertoires was computed as shared unique clonotypes divided by the size of the smaller repertoire. Repertoire richness was assessed with RTK rarefaction, the Chao1 estimator, and Recon v2.1 estimates of unobserved clonotypes. TCRdb carries this immuneACCESS record with in-frame sequences only. Its versions omit some clonotypes, under half of them owing to an unresolved V gene in the studies checked, with the rest unexplained. D and trimming come from the DNA, and the V and J calls and clone size come from that table. In all, the sample holds a few hundred thousand clones, and less than 80% of those were seen once. 9.5% to 15% of the sample is in the top ten clones.

What the study reported, not specific to this receptor: Pairwise subsampling indicated that sequencing depth was expected to affect the degree of clonotype sharing among donors. Because the study included only a small number of donors, the genetic and exposure-history diversity represented was limited. Only blood was sampled, and tissue TCR repertoires likely differ from those in blood.

CDR1 and CDR2 were assigned from the germline V gene as MNHNS and SASEGT. The CDR3 sequence holds 13 residues, the cysteine and phenylalanine included. Only the CDR3 part of the read is kept: 39 bases, read in frame from the first base. V lost 6 bases and J lost 14 bases; the stretch between them is 19 bases long. Points on this clone: No antigen is known for it. Nothing much larger sits one base from this clone, and base qualities are not available.

The sequencing input was PBMCs. The clonotype originates from a woman between 40 and 55 years old in good health. Some clones in this sample may be carry-over from other donors' samples. This chain joins TRBV6-1 to TRBJ2-2; the D region may be TRBD1 or TRBD2, each matching 5 bases equally. The CDR3 has the sequence CASRDSGTLVLFF. The DNA sequence is TGTGCCAGCAGGGACTCCGGGACCCTAGTACTGTTTTTT.